The sequence of this T cell receptor beta chain was determined in a study of blood T cell repertoires in COVID-19. Study-wide context: Specimens from acute and convalescent COVID-19 originated in the United States, Italy and Spain. Nucleic acid was either cDNA or gDNA, and it came from T cells, B-cell-depleted T cells, or PBMCs.

In the original analysis: Estimated nucleated cell counts came from reference gene primer amplification. This table comes from immunoSEQ multiplex PCR, and its TCRdb copy is limited to in-frame clones, with some not included. The DNA gave D and trimming, while V, J and clone size come from that table. This sample carries fewer than 400,000 clones, 83% of them seen once, and the ten largest clones take almost 3%. The V gene lost 8 bases and the J gene lost 3 bases, with 13 bases spanning the gap. CDR1 LNHDA and CDR2 SQIVND come from the germline V gene (reference sequence). This CDR3 region has 13 residues.

Sequenced: peripheral blood. The chain couples TRBV19 to TRBJ1-1; no reliable D call. The TCR was taken from a young man with active or convalescent COVID-19. DNA of the CDR3: TGTGCCAGTTCCCGCGGCCCTTACACTGAAGCTTTCTTT. The encoded protein is CASSRGPYTEAFF.